This passage covers 17 T cell receptor beta chains from one sample sequenced in a study of identical twins. In TCRdb, the 5' RACE reads were re-called with MiXCR into one record per CDR3 protein. The sample lists 450,000 or so distinct CDR3 sequences; roughly 18% were seen once. The specimen was naive T cells sorted from blood. The receptors were gathered from a man aged 45-65 years in good health.

The rearrangement links TRBV27 to TRBJ2-2, with 7 bases identical to TRBD2. The V gene's germline CDR1 is MNHEY and CDR2 SMNVEV (reference sequence). This CDR3 is built from 14 residues. Trimming took 11 bases from V and 1 from J; bases not matched to a gene: 7. The DNA for the CDR3 is TGTGCCGCCTCTGGCGGGGGGAACACCGGGGAGCTGTTTTTT. Translating it yields CAASGGGNTGELFF.

The chain joins TRBV5-1 to TRBJ2-7, with D perhaps matching TRBD1 or TRBD2 (5 bases each). The CDR3 totals 15 residues. Trimming removed 0 bases at V and 3 bases at J, with 13 bases between. Germline lookup yields CDR1 SGHRS and CDR2 YFSETQ. The CDR3 reads CASSLVRNGGYEQYF. The CDR3 DNA reads as TGCGCCAGCAGCTTGGTTAGAAATGGGGGCTACGAGCAGTACTTC.

V gene TRBV5-6 combines with J gene TRBJ2-1; D is unclear. CDR1 and CDR2 (germline): SGHDT, YYEEEE. V was shortened by 1 base and J by 1 base, with 18 bases between the two germline ends. This CDR3 spans 18 amino acids. CDR3 in DNA: TGTGCCAGCAGCTTGTTTTCTTCCAGAGTCTTATCCTACAATGAGCAGTTCTTC. It encodes CASSLFSSRVLSYNEQFF.

The chain couples TRBV25-1 to TRBJ2-3; 10 positions match TRBD2. CDR1 is MGHDK, CDR2 SYGVNS, per germline. CDR3 size: 21 residues. V lost 0 bases to trimming and J lost 3 bases; unmatched junction nucleotides: 18. In DNA form, the CDR3 reads TGTGCCAGCAGTGAATATGGGCTAGCGGGAGAGGCCACGGGGGTAACAGATACGCAGTATTTT. As protein: CASSEYGLAGEATGVTDTQYF. The full variable domain, rest sourced from reference TRBV25-1 and TRBJ2-3, is EADIYQTPRYLVIGTGKKITLECSQTMGHDKMYWYQQDPGMELHLIHYSYGVNSTEKGDLSSESTVSRIRTEHFPLTLESARPSHTSQYLCASSEYGLAGEATGVTDTQYFGPGTRLTVL.

This clonotype was detected only a few times. V gene TRBV5-6 combines with J gene TRBJ2-2; the D is unclear. V lost 2 bases, J lost 2 bases, and 7 bases lay in between. The CDR3 runs 14 residues. In germline, CDR1 is SGHDT, CDR2 YYEEEE. CDR3 in amino acids: CASSFPFNTGELFF. CDR3 nucleotide sequence: TGTGCCAGCAGCTTTCCGTTTAACACCGGGGAGCTGTTTTTT.

This clonotype occurred many times. The chain employs TRBV12-3 or TRBV12-4 and TRBJ2-1; 7 positions agree with TRBD1. The junction had 5 bases not matched to a gene; V was cut back by 3 bases and J by 6 bases. The CDR3 spans 14 residues. The CDR3 DNA reads as TGTGCCAGCAGTTTGACAGGGTCTGTCAATGAGCAGTTCTTC. The encoded protein is CASSLTGSVNEQFF.

This clonotype was counted ten times or more. CDR3 protein: CASSGYRDRVDQPQHF. CDR3 DNA: TGTGCCAGCAGTGGGTACCGGGACAGGGTGGATCAGCCCCAGCATTTT. The chain joins TRBV6-1 to TRBJ1-5, with TRBD1 matching 9 bases. V was pared by 4 bases and J by 5 bases, with 9 bases of the junction left unmatched. Germline assignment: CDR1 MNHNS and CDR2 SASEGT. The CDR3 is 16 residues long.

The J gene is TRBJ2-1, the V gene TRBV7-3; D possibly corresponds to TRBD2 (6 bases). The V end lost 5 bases, the J end lost 5 bases, and 19 bases lay between the germline ends. The CDR3 extends over 16 amino acids. Germline CDR1 SGHTA, CDR2 FQGTGA. The CDR3 reads CASSVSGTLHNNEQFF. The CDR3 DNA reads as TGTGCCAGCAGCGTCTCCGGGACTTTGCATAACAATGAGCAGTTCTTC. Using reference TRBV7-3 and TRBJ2-1 for the parts outside the CDR3, the full variable domain is GAGVSQTPSNKVTEKGKYVELRCDPISGHTALYWYRQSLGQGPEFLIYFQGTGAADDSGLPNDRFFAVRPEGSVSTLKIQRTERGDSAVYLCASSVSGTLHNNEQFFGPGTRLTVL.

V gene TRBV28 combines with J gene TRBJ1-1; D is ambiguous. CDR1 is MDHEN, CDR2 SYDVKM, per germline. Trimming stripped 4 bases from V and 7 bases from J, with 10 bases between. The CDR3 is 12 amino acids. The DNA for the CDR3 is TGTGCCAGCAGTTCTTTCAAGGGTGAAGCTTTCTTT. This sequence encodes CASSSFKGEAFF.

CDR3: CASSFSGSGNYGYTF. The CDR3, as DNA: TGTGCCAGCAGTTTCTCGGGGAGCGGGAACTATGGCTACACCTTC. The chain is built from TRBV27 and TRBJ1-2; D uncertain. The CDR3 is made up of 15 amino acids. Trimming left V 3 bases short and J 2 bases short, with 13 bases between. The germline CDR1 and CDR2 sequences are MNHEY and SMNVEV (reference sequence).

The chain couples TRBV15 to TRBJ2-7; D is uncertain. CDR3 length: 12 residues. The germline V gene encodes CDR1 LNHNV and CDR2 YYDKDF (reference sequence). Trimming shortened V by 0 bases and J by 4 bases, and 4 bases separated the two germline ends. The CDR3 reads CATSRERYEQYF. In DNA, the CDR3 is TGTGCCACCAGCAGAGAACGATACGAGCAGTACTTC.

This chain joins TRBV10-3 and TRBJ2-5; 7 bases map to TRBD1. Germline V CDR1 and CDR2: ENHRY, SYGVKD. V lost 2 bases and J lost 7; bases outside the gene matches: 7. The CDR3 is 14 amino acids. The CDR3 nucleotides read TGTGCCATCAGTGAGGACAGGGTCTCTGGGACCCAGTACTTC. It translates to CAISEDRVSGTQYF.

This sequence joins TRBV6-1 and TRBJ2-1; 9 nucleotides align to TRBD2. With V trimmed by 1 base and J by 4 bases, 8 bases remained unmatched. The length of the CDR3 is 17 residues. Germline V gene data show CDR1 as MNHNS and CDR2 as SASEGT. The CDR3 DNA is TGTGCCAGCAGTGAAGGGGGACGGCTAGCGGGGTACAATGAGCAGTTCTTC. Its translation is CASSEGGRLAGYNEQFF.

This clonotype was found a few times. This rearrangement joins TRBV30 to TRBJ1-4, with TRBD1 identical over 9 bases. With V trimmed by 3 bases and J by 6 bases, 8 bases remained unmatched. The germline CDR1 and CDR2 sequences are GTSNPN and SVGIG (reference sequence). The CDR3 totals 15 residues. The CDR3 sequence: CAWSLSGQGHEKLFF. CDR3 bases: TGTGCCTGGAGCCTATCGGGACAGGGACATGAAAAACTGTTTTTT.

This clonotype was seen at least ten times. The chain has TRBV6-6 and TRBJ2-5; D is unclear. The CDR3 has 13 residues. Per the germline V gene, CDR1 is MNHNY and CDR2 is SVGAGI (reference sequence). The V end was cut by 5 bases, the J end by 5 bases, with 12 bases between. The CDR3 nucleotides read TGTGCCAGCAGTAGTATGGCCCAGGAGACCCAGTACTTC. It translates to CASSSMAQETQYF.

This clonotype was counted between two and nine times. V gene TRBV5-1 combines with J gene TRBJ1-1; the D is unclear. Deletions cut 0 bases from V and 2 bases from J, with 8 bases between. The CDR3 has 14 amino acids. Germline loops: CDR1 SGHRS, CDR2 YFSETQ. The DNA of the CDR3 is TGCGCCAGCAGCTTGGATTCAGGCAACACTGAAGCTTTCTTT. It codes for CASSLDSGNTEAFF.

V usage is TRBV4-2 and J usage is TRBJ1-2; possible D gene TRBD1, 5 bases. The V end lost 2 bases, the J end lost 1 base, and 14 bases lay between the germline ends. The CDR3 runs 16 residues. Germline CDR1 reads LGHNA; CDR2 reads YNFKEQ. The CDR3 sequence: CASSQIPGGGNYGYTF. Written as DNA, the CDR3 is TGTGCCAGCAGCCAAATTCCGGGCGGGGGTAACTATGGCTACACCTTC.